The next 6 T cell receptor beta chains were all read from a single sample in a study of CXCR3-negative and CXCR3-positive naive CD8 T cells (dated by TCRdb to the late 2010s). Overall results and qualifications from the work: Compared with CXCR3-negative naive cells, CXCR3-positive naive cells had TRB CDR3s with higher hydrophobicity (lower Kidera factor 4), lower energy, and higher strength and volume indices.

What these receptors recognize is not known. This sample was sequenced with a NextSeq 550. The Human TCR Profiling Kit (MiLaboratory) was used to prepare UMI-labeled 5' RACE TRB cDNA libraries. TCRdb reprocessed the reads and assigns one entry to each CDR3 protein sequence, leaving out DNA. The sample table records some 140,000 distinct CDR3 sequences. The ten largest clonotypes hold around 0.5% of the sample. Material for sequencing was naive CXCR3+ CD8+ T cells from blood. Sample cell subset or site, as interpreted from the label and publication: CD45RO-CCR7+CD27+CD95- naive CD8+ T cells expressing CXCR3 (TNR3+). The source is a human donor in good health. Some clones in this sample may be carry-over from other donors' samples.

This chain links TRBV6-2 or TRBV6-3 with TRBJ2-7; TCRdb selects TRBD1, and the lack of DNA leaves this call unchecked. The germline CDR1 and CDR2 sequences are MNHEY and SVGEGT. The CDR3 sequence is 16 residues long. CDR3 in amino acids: CASSSPGQGDDYEQYF.

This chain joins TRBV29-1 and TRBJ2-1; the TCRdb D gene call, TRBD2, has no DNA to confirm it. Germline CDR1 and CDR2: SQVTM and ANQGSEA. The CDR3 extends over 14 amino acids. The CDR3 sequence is CSVLSGMSYNEQFF.

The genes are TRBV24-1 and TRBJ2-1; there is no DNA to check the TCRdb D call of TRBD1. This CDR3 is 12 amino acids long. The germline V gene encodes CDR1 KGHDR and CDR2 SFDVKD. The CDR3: CATSVPGREQFF.

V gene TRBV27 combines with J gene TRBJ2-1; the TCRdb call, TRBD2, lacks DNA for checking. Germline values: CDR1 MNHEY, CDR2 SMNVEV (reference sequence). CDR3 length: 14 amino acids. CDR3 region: CASGLLDTGTRNLF.

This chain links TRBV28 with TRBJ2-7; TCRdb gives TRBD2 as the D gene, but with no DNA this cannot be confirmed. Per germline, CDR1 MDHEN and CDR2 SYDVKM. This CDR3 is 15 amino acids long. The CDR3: CATRITGLGSYEQYF. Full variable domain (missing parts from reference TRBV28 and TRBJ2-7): DVKVTQSSRYLVKRTGEKVFLECVQDMDHENMFWYRQDPGLGLRLIYFSYDVKMKEKGDIPEGYSVSREKKERFSLILESASTNQTSMYLCATRITGLGSYEQYFGPGTRLTVT.

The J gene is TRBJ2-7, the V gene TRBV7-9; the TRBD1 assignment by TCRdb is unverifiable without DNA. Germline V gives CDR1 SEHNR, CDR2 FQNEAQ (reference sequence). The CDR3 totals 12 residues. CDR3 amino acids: CASSSKTGRQYF.